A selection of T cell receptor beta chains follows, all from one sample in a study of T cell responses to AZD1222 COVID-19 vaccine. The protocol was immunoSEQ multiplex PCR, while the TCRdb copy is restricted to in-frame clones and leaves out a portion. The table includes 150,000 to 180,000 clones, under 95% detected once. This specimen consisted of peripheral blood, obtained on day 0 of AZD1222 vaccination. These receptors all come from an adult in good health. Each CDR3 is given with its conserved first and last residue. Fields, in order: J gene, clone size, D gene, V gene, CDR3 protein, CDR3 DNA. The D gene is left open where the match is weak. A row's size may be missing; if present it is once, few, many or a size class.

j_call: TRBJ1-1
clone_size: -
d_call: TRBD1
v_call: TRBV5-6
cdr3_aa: CASSDTGTGTEAFF
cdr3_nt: TGTGCCAGCAGCGACACCGGGACAGGGACCGAAGCTTTCTTT

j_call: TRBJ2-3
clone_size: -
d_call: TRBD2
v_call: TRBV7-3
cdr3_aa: CASSLTGTSGSGAQYF
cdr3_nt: TGTGCCAGCAGCTTAACCGGGACTAGCGGGAGTGGAGCGCAGTATTTT

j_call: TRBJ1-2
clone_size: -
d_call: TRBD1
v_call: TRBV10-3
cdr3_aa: CAIARQGTLTGGYTF
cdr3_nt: TGTGCCATCGCCCGACAGGGAACCCTAACTGGTGGCTACACCTTC

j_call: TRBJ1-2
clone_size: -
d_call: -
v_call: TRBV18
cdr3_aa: CASSPSPDPGGTYGYTF
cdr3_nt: TGTGCCAGCTCGCCTTCTCCCGATCCGGGGGGGACCTATGGCTACACCTTC

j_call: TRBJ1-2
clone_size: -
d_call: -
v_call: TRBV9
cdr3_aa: CASSVASRGYGYTF
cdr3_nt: TGTGCCAGCAGCGTAGCTTCCCGGGGATATGGCTACACCTTC

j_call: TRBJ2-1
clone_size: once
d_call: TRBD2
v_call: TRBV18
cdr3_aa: CASSPLLAGAPISYNEQFF
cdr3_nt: TGTGCCAGCTCACCGTTACTAGCGGGAGCCCCGATATCCTACAATGAGCAGTTCTTC

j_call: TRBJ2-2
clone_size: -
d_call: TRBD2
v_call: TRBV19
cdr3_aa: CASSGGVASQNTGELFF
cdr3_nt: TGTGCCAGTAGCGGGGGGGTAGCATCCCAGAACACCGGGGAGCTGTTTTTT

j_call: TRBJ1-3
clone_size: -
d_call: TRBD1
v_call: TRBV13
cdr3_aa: CASSPRQGRRSGNTIYF
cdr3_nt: TGTGCCAGCAGCCCGCGACAGGGGAGGAGATCTGGAAACACCATATATTTT

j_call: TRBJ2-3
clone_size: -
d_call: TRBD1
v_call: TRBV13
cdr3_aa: CASSSGTGVTNTQYF
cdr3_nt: TGTGCCAGCAGCTCCGGGACAGGGGTAACCAATACGCAGTATTTT

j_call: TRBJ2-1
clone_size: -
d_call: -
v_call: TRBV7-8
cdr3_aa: CASSRSARVNEQFF
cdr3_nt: TGTGCCAGCAGCCGATCGGCCAGGGTAAATGAGCAGTTCTTC

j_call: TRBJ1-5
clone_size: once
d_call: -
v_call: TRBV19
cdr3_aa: CASSIGTGRPYSNQPQHF
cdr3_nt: TGTGCCAGTAGTATAGGAACAGGGAGGCCCTATAGCAATCAGCCCCAGCATTTT

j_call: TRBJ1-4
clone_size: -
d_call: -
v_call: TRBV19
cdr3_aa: CASSIGKNGVQFF
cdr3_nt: TGTGCCAGTAGTATTGGGAAGAACGGGGTCCAGTTTTTT

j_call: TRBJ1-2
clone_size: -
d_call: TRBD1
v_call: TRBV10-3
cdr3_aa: CAISDGTGWGGYTF
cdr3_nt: TGTGCCATCAGTGACGGGACAGGGTGGGGTGGCTACACCTTC

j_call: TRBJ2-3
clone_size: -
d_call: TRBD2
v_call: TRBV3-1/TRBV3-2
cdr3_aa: CASTSRGRGGSTDTQYF
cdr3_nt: TGTGCCAGCACCTCAAGAGGTCGGGGGGGCAGCACAGATACGCAGTATTTT

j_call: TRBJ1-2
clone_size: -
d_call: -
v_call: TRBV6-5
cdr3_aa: CASSQNGRNYGYTF
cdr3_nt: TGTGCCAGCAGTCAAAACGGAAGAAACTATGGCTACACCTTC

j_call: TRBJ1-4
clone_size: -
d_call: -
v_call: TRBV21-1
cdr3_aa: CASSPGDQNEKLFF
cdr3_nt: TGTGCCAGCAGTCCTGGAGACCAAAATGAAAAACTGTTTTTT

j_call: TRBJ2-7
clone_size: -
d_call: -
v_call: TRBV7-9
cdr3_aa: CASTGQFYEQYF
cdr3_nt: TGTGCCAGCACCGGACAGTTCTACGAGCAGTACTTC

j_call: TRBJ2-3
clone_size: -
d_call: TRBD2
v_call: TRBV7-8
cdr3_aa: CASNKAGLTDTQYF
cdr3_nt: TGTGCCAGCAACAAAGCGGGACTCACAGATACGCAGTATTTT

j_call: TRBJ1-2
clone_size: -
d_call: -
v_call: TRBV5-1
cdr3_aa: CALASGYGYTF
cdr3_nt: TGCGCCTTAGCCTCGGGCTATGGCTACACCTTC

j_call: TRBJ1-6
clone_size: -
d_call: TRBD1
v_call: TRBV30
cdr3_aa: CAWSVLDRGNSPLHF
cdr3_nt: TGTGCCTGGAGTGTTTTGGACAGGGGGAATTCACCCCTCCACTTT

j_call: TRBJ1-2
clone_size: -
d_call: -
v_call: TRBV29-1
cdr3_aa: CSVALWTTSSGYTF
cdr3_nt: TGCAGCGTTGCTTTGTGGACAACCTCTTCGGGCTACACCTTC

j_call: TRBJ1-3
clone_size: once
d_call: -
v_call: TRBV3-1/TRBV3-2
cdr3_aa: CASSQMGLRDIYF
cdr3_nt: TGTGCCAGCAGCCAAATGGGTTTGAGGGACATATATTTT

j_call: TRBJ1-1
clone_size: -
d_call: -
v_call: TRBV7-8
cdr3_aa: CASSTGLRSGGTEAFF
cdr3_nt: TGTGCCAGCAGCACGGGACTCCGGAGCGGAGGGACTGAAGCTTTCTTT

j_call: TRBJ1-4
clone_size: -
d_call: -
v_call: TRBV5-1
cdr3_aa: CASSPPEGGKLFF
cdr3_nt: TGCGCCAGCAGCCCCCCCGAAGGAGGAAAACTGTTTTTT

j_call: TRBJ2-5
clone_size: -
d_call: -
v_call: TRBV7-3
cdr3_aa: CASSLGGGHEETQYF
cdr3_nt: TGTGCCAGCAGCTTAGGTGGAGGACACGAAGAGACCCAGTACTTC

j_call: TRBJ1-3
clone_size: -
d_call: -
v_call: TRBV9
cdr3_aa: CASSVAITSGNTIYF
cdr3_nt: TGTGCCAGCAGCGTAGCTATAACCTCTGGAAACACCATATATTTT

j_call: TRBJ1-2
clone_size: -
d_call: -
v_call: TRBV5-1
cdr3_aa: CASMGWPPGGYTF
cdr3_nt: TGCGCCAGCATGGGATGGCCTCCCGGTGGCTACACCTTC

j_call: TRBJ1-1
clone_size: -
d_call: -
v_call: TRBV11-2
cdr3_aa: CASSLVPQGFTEAFF
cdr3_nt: TGTGCCAGCAGCTTAGTTCCACAGGGATTCACTGAAGCTTTCTTT

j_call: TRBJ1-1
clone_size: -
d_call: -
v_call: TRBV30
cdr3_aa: CASSGGEAFF
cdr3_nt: TGTGCCTCCTCCGGGGGGGAGGCTTTCTTT

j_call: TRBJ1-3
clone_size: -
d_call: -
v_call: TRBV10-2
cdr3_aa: CASRENYSGNTIYF
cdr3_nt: TGCGCCAGCAGGGAGAACTACTCTGGAAACACCATATATTTT

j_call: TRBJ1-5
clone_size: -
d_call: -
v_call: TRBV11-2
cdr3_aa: CASSPSGGNQPQHF
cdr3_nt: TGTGCCAGCAGCCCCTCGGGGGGAAATCAGCCCCAGCATTTT

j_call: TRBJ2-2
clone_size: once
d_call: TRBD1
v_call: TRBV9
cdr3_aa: CASSLEGQGRYGELFF
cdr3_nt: TGTGCCAGCAGCCTGGAGGGACAGGGGCGTTACGGGGAGCTGTTTTTT

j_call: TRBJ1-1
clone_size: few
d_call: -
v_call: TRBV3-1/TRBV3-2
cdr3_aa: CASSRVEGREAFF
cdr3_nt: TGTGCCAGCAGCCGGGTTGAGGGGCGTGAAGCTTTCTTT

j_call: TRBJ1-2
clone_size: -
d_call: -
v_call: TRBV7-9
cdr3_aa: CASSLEGGSGYTF
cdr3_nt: TGTGCCAGCAGCTTAGAGGGGGGTTCTGGCTACACCTTC

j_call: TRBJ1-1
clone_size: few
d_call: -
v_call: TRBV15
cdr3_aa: CATSRPSIGPAEAFF
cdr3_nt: TGTGCCACCAGCAGACCCTCGATCGGACCTGCTGAAGCTTTCTTT

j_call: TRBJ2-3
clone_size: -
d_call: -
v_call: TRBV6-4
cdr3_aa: CASASRWQSSDTQYF
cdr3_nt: TGTGCCAGCGCTTCCCGATGGCAGTCGTCAGATACGCAGTATTTT

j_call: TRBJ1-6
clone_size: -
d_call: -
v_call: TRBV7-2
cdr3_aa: CASSLAETVNSPLHF
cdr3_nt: TGTGCCAGCAGCTTAGCGGAGACGGTGAATTCACCCCTCCACTTT

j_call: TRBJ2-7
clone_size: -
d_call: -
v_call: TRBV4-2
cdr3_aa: CASSRTSRGEGYEQYF
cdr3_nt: TGTGCCAGCAGCCGCACGAGTCGAGGTGAGGGGTACGAGCAGTACTTC

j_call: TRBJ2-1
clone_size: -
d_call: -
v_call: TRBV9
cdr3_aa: CASSVDPRGSDNEQFF
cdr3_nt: TGTGCCAGCAGCGTAGACCCTAGAGGTTCTGACAATGAGCAGTTCTTC

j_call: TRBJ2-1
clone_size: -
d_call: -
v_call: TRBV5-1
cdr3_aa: CASSLGGYNEQFF
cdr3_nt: TGCGCCAGCAGCTTGGGGGGGTACAATGAGCAGTTCTTC

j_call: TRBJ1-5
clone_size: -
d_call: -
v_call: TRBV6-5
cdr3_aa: CASSPRGQVQPQHF
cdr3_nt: TGTGCCAGCAGTCCGCGAGGGCAGGTGCAGCCCCAGCATTTT

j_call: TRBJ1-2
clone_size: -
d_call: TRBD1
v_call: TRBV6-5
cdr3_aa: CASSYSTGGDGYTF
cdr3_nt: TGTGCCAGCAGTTACTCGACAGGGGGGGATGGCTACACCTTC

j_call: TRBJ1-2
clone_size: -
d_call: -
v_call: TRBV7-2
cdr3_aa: CASSLALGTNYGYTF
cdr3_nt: TGTGCCAGCAGCTTAGCGTTGGGGACTAACTATGGCTACACCTTC

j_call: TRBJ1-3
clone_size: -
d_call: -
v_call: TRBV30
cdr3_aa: CAFAGNTIYF
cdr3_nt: TGTGCCTTTGCTGGAAACACCATATATTTT

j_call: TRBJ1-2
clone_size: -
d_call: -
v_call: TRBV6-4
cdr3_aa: CASSAAQRGYTF
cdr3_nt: TGTGCCAGCAGTGCGGCCCAGCGGGGCTACACCTTC

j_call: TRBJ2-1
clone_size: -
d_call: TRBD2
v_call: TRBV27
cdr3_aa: CASRHLGLAGDPSSYNEQFF
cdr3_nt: TGTGCCAGCAGACACCTTGGACTAGCGGGGGACCCGAGCTCCTACAATGAGCAGTTCTTC

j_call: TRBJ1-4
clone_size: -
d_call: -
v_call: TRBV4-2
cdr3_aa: CASSQPGLLEKLFF
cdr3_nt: TGTGCCAGCAGCCAACCGGGACTTCTCGAAAAACTGTTTTTT

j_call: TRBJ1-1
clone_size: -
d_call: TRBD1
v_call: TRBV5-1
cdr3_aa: CASKRGDRANTEAFF
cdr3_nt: TGCGCCAGCAAGAGGGGGGACAGGGCTAACACTGAAGCTTTCTTT

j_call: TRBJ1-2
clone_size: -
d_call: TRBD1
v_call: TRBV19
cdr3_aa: CASSVGQGGYGYTF
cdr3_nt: TGTGCCAGTAGTGTCGGACAGGGAGGCTATGGCTACACCTTC

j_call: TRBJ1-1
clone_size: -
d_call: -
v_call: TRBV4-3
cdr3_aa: CASSPGNTEAFF
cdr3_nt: TGCGCCAGCAGCCCAGGGAACACTGAAGCTTTCTTT

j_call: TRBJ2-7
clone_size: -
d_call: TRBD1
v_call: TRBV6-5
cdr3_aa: CASRPGQGGHEQYF
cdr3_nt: TGTGCCAGCAGACCAGGACAGGGAGGCCACGAGCAGTACTTC